This paragraph covers one T cell receptor beta chain sequence. Its antigen target is currently unknown. No base qualities exist here, and no much larger clone lies one base off it. Counted from cysteine to phenylalanine, this CDR3 has 15 amino acids. Only the CDR3 DNA is retained, 45 bases long and in frame from the first base. V was cut back by 3 bases and J by 7 bases, leaving a gap of 18 bases between them. The germline V gene provides CDR1 MDHEN and CDR2 SYDVKM. The data stem from a study of shared clonotypes between healthy human individuals (TCRdb year 2020). As for the study more broadly: The cohort included a few men and a couple of women between 18 and 49 years of age. To estimate repertoire size and how much clonotypes are shared between individuals, the study performed deep sequencing of blood TCR repertoires from about five healthy adults. To increase sequencing depth and limit assay-specific biases, TCR repertoire library preparation and sequencing were carried out by different laboratories using diverse techniques. Each donor's leukapheresis produced roughly between roughly 0.94 and 9.5 billion PBMCs.

The donors were healthy, HIV-negative adults who had no recently reported acute infections or vaccinations. Every donor was a Caucasian adult residing in Nashville, Tennessee, USA. For unsorted samples, 85 million to 100 million PBMCs were counted, and genomic DNA was extracted using the QIAamp DNA Blood Mini kit. After blood collection by leukapheresis, PBMCs were isolated using Ficoll-Histopaque density gradient centrifugation and then cryopreserved in the vapor phase of liquid nitrogen. TCR CDR3 regions were amplified from genomic DNA by multiplex PCR using the deep immunoSEQ assay. Genomic DNA extracted from each cell subset was distributed evenly over all wells of several immunoSEQ 96-well plates, and each plate served as one replicate. Each replicate PCR for unsorted PBMC received about 0.3 ug genomic DNA, equal to approximately 29,000 T cell genomes. Unsorted PBMC genomic DNA was sequenced across ten immunoSEQ deep assay plates. Purified libraries were measured with a Qubit 3.0 fluorometer, size-checked on a Bioanalyzer 2100, and measured again with the KAPA Library Quantification kit. Every immunoSEQ 96-well plate was sequenced on a dedicated single-read 150-cycle Illumina NextSeq 550 flow cell. The study's processing was this. Because the immunoSEQ output included only junctional sequences and no quality scores, the filtering could not be the same as the filtering used for full-length reads. To assign V/J genes and CDR3, sequences were annotated against IMGT germline references using PyIR, a Python wrapper for IgBLAST v1.9. Any read was removed if the V/J assignment was weak (E-value above 1e-6), the CDR3 was missing, or the read contained stop codons, out-of-frame junctions, or ambiguous translated residues. V3J clonotypes were defined as sequences sharing the same inferred V gene, J gene, and CDR3 amino acid sequence. To compute the percentage overlap between repertoires, the number of shared unique clonotypes was divided by the size of the smaller repertoire. Richness of each repertoire was evaluated using RTK rarefaction, the Chao1 estimator, and Recon v2.1 estimates of unobserved clonotypes. TCRdb provides this immuneACCESS table in a form limited to in-frame rearrangements. Some clones are lacking; in checked studies, under half of them reflect an unresolved V gene, and why the rest are absent is not known. From that table come the V and J calls and clone size; the DNA was used to work out D and trimming. Within this sample are about 490,000 clones, with 81% of them counted one time only. Roughly 12% of the sample comes from the top ten.

Study-wide conclusions, independent of this receptor: The genetic and exposure-history diversity represented was limited by the small number of donors. Sampling was restricted to blood, and TCR repertoires in tissue are likely to differ from TCR repertoires in blood. Pairwise subsampling led to the expectation that sequencing depth would affect the degree of clonotype sharing among donors.

Here the chain combines TRBV28 and TRBJ1-2; perhaps TRBD1 is the D gene, with 6 bases matching. The specimen sequenced was PBMCs. The receptor's source is a middle-aged woman in good health. Some clones in this sample may be carry-over from other donors' samples. Here is the DNA: TGTGCCAGCAGTTTTATGAGGGGGGGCGCATCTGGCTACACCTTC. This translates into CASSFMRGGASGYTF.